This passage covers 5 T cell receptor beta chains from one sample sequenced in a study of shared T cell receptors in the human thymus. The table came from immunoSEQ multiplex PCR; TCRdb's copy has only in-frame clones and leaves some out. The repertoire consists of about 730,000 clones, with 75% to 90% occurring once and the leading ten covering over 0.008%. The data were also submitted as part of a second study, on human thymus T cells.

Sequenced material: thymocytes. The receptors were gathered from a girl under three years old with a congenital heart defect.

The DNA of the CDR3 is TGTGCCAGCACGACTAGCGGGGGGACGCCGTCCTACGAGCAGTACTTC. It codes for CASTTSGGTPSYEQYF. The chain carries TRBV5-8 and TRBJ2-7; 13 bases match TRBD2. V shed 6 bases and J 1 base; nucleotides not matched to a gene: 7. Germline V gene data show CDR1 as SGHTS and CDR2 as YDEGEE. This CDR3 spans 16 amino acids.

The chain couples TRBV6-1 to TRBJ2-3; D call uncertain. Germline V gives CDR1 MNHNS, CDR2 SASEGT. V was trimmed by 2 bases and J by 5 bases, leaving 8 bases between them. The CDR3 has 13 residues. The CDR3 here is CASSEQDEDTQYF. CDR3 DNA sequence: TGTGCCAGCAGTGAACAGGATGAAGATACGCAGTATTTT.

This clone came up once. The rearrangement joins TRBV18 to TRBJ2-7; maybe TRBD1 (6 bases). The V end lost 6 bases, the J end lost 3 bases, and 21 bases lay between the germline ends. Per germline, CDR1 KGHSH and CDR2 LQKENI. This CDR3 has 16 residues. CDR3: CASSQITGHENYEQYF. In DNA, the CDR3 is TGTGCCAGCTCGCAGATCACGGGACACGAAAACTACGAGCAGTACTTC.

The chain carries TRBV12-5 and TRBJ2-7, with 9 bases aligning to TRBD1. Germline assignment: CDR1 LGHNT and CDR2 FRNRAP. The ends lost 6 bases at V and 2 bases at J; junction bases unmatched: 14. The CDR3 sequence is 17 residues long. The CDR3 DNA reads as TGTGCTAGTGGCGTGACGGAACGGACAGGGGTTCCCTACGAGCAGTACTTC. It codes for CASGVTERTGVPYEQYF. The full variable domain, in which reference TRBV12-5 and TRBJ2-7 provide the parts outside the CDR3, is DARVTQTPRHKVTEMGQEVTMRCQPILGHNTVFWYRQTMMQGLELLAYFRNRAPLDDSGMPKDRFSAEMPDATLATLKIQPSEPRDSAVYFCASGVTERTGVPYEQYFGPGTRLTVT.

The gene calls are TRBV7-2 and TRBJ2-5; TRBD1 agrees at 9 bases. J lost 2 bases, V lost 0 bases, and 4 bases had no gene match. The CDR3 sequence is 16 residues long. Germline CDR1 is SGHTA and CDR2 is FQGNSA. The CDR3 DNA sequence: TGTGCCAGCAGCTTAGCCCGGGACAGGGCACAAGAGACCCAGTACTTC. Residues: CASSLARDRAQETQYF.